The clone carrying this T cell receptor beta chain was detected a few times. Its antigen is as yet unknown. Division of CD4+ cells produced a CD45RA+ naive subset and a CD45RA-negative memory subset. This record comes from a study of shared clonotypes between healthy human individuals. Findings of the study overall: Depth was large, yet rarefaction showed that sorted-subset sequencing was incomplete.

At deep level, the assay was performed. Profiled with immunoSEQ multiplex PCR; TCRdb holds only in-frame clones, not every one. The sample holds 2.5 million or so clones; roughly 92% are singletons and the top ten take 0.11% to 0.15%. The V end lost 5 bases, the J end lost 5 bases, and 13 bases lay between the germline ends. Germline values: CDR1 MNHEY, CDR2 SVGAGI. This CDR3 comprises 15 residues. The rearrangement links TRBV6-5 to TRBJ1-6; possibly TRBD1 for D (6 bases). This sequence was found in a man younger than 35 in good health. Sequences were obtained from naive CD4+ T cells sorted from blood. Documented subset: CD45RA+ positively selected. The DNA of the CDR3 is TGTGCCAGCAGTCCAGGGGTGCTTGATAATTCACCCCTCCACTTT. It is translated as CASSPGVLDNSPLHF.